A single sample is the source of the 18 T cell receptor beta chains below, sequenced in a study of spatial heterogeneity in lung cancer. Time point defined: sample taken at primary tumor resection. Sequencing of whole RNA from tumor, nontumor lung or frozen PBMC involved no sorting. TCRdb recomputed calls from the 5' RACE reads with MiXCR, one row per CDR3 protein. The sample gives roughly 50,000 distinct CDR3 sequences, 7.5% to 9% of which show up once; roughly an eighth is in the top ten. Sequenced here: PBMCs, sampled at surgery. These receptor sequences come from a female donor with early-stage non-small cell lung cancer.

This clonotype was recorded a few times. V and J are TRBV7-2 and TRBJ2-4; 13 bases are a match to TRBD2. V shed 6 bases, J shed 2 bases, and the junction held 4 bases outside the gene matches. This CDR3 is built from 16 residues. Germline V gene sequence: CDR1 SGHTA, CDR2 FQGNSA. The DNA for the CDR3 is TGTGCCAGCAGTCCACTAGCGGGGGGGCCCAAAAACATTCAGTACTTC. This gives the protein CASSPLAGGPKNIQYF.

The table lists this clonotype with many counts. This sequence joins TRBV2 and TRBJ2-3; D remains unclear. This CDR3 spans 14 amino acids. Germline V gives CDR1 SNHLY, CDR2 FYNNEI. Trimming took 3 bases from V and 0 from J, leaving 7 bases between them. CDR3 DNA sequence: TGTGCCAGCAGTGACGGCCGAAGCACAGATACGCAGTATTTT. The encoded protein is CASSDGRSTDTQYF. Drawing the rest from reference TRBV2 and TRBJ2-3, the complete variable domain is EPEVTQTPSHQVTQMGQEVILRCVPISNHLYFYWYRQILGQKVEFLVSFYNNEISEKSEIFDDQFSVERPDGSNFTLKIRSTKLEDSAMYFCASSDGRSTDTQYFGPGTRLTVL.

The chain carries TRBV11-2 and TRBJ2-1; D gene ambiguous. The CDR3 length is 13 residues. Trimming cost V 5 bases and J 6 bases, with 11 bases left between them. CDR1 is SGHAT and CDR2 is FQNNGV in the germline V gene. In DNA form, the CDR3 reads TGTGCCAGCAGCCCCGACTGGGGCAATGAGCAGTTCTTC. It codes for CASSPDWGNEQFF.

This clonotype was counted between two and nine times. The CDR3, as DNA: TGCGCCAGCAGCTTGGTGCAGGGGGCGCCCACTGAAGCTTTCTTT. Translation gives CASSLVQGAPTEAFF. J is TRBJ1-1 and V is TRBV5-1; the match to TRBD1 covers 8 bases. Germline CDR1 SGHRS, CDR2 YFSETQ. The CDR3 is 15 amino acids. J was trimmed by 4 bases and V by 0 bases; bases with no gene match: 5.

In this sample, this clonotype turned up a few times. This chain joins TRBV5-5 and TRBJ1-5; possibly TRBD1 for D (5 bases). The CDR3 covers 17 residues. Deletions cut 1 base from V and 1 base from J, with 15 bases between. The V gene's germline CDR1 is SGHKS and CDR2 YYEKEE (reference sequence). CDR3 DNA sequence: TGTGCCAGCAGCTTGTGGGGGGTCGGAGGGAGCAATCAGCCCCAGCATTTT. Translated: CASSLWGVGGSNQPQHF.

In this sample, this clonotype turned up many times. The chain joins TRBV19 to TRBJ2-1, with 8 bases fitting TRBD2. CDR1 and CDR2 (germline): LNHDA, SQIVND (reference sequence). The CDR3 contains 16 residues. V shed 6 bases, J shed 8 bases, and the junction held 15 bases outside the gene matches. The CDR3 region is CASSPNPWTSPHEQFF. In nucleotides, the CDR3 is TGTGCCAGTAGCCCAAATCCCTGGACTAGCCCCCATGAGCAGTTCTTC. Using reference TRBV19 and TRBJ2-1 for the parts outside the CDR3, the full variable domain is DGGITQSPKYLFRKEGQNVTLSCEQNLNHDAMYWYRQDPGQGLRLIYYSQIVNDFQKGDIAEGYSVSREKKESFPLTVTSAQKNPTAFYLCASSPNPWTSPHEQFFGPGTRLTVL.

The table lists this clonotype with a few counts. The chain couples TRBV20-1 to TRBJ1-4, with D possibly matching TRBD1 (5 bases). With 6 bases removed from V and 8 bases from J, the gap between germline ends came to 10 bases. Germline V gene lookup returns CDR1 DFQATT and CDR2 SNEGSKA (reference sequence). The CDR3 loop spans 11 amino acids. In DNA form, the CDR3 reads TGCAGTGCCGGGGGGGGAGAAAAACTGTTTTTT. Encoded protein: CSAGGGEKLFF.

J is TRBJ2-3 and V is TRBV27; D unresolved. The V gene's germline CDR1 is MNHEY and CDR2 SMNVEV (reference sequence). CDR3 length equals 16 residues. Trimming removed 6 bases from V and 2 bases from J, with 18 bases in between. CDR3 amino acids: CASSPWVVGTTDTQYF. DNA of the CDR3: TGTGCCAGCAGCCCCTGGGTTGTGGGTACCACAGATACGCAGTATTTT.

The chain links TRBV9 to TRBJ2-2, with D possibly TRBD1 on 6 matching bases. The CDR3 has 15 residues. CDR1 and CDR2 from the germline V gene are SGDLS and YYNGEE. The V gene lost 4 bases and the J gene lost 1 base, with 11 bases spanning the gap. The CDR3 spells CASSPWTENTGELFF. CDR3 in DNA: TGTGCCAGCAGCCCTTGGACAGAGAACACCGGGGAGCTGTTTTTT.

This clonotype was seen a few times. This chain uses TRBV10-2 with TRBJ2-1; weak D call: TRBD2 (5 bases). Germline lookup yields CDR1 WSHSY and CDR2 SAAADI. Trimming shortened V by 8 bases and J by 0 bases, and 8 bases separated the two germline ends. The CDR3 spans 13 residues. The CDR3 region is CASARDSYNEQFF. The DNA for the CDR3 is TGCGCCAGCGCACGGGACTCCTACAATGAGCAGTTCTTC.

The CDR3 here is CASSFGGSGANVLTF. The CDR3 DNA reads TGTGCCAGCAGTTTCGGGGGTTCTGGGGCCAACGTCCTGACTTTC. The chain uses TRBV12-3 or TRBV12-4 and TRBJ2-6; possible D gene TRBD2, 6 bases. The V end lost 3 bases, the J end lost 1 base, and 7 bases lay between the germline ends. The length of the CDR3 is 15 residues.

This clonotype was counted at least ten times. V gene TRBV5-6 combines with J gene TRBJ2-3, with D perhaps matching TRBD2 (5 bases). Trimming took 5 bases from V and 0 from J, leaving 10 bases between them. The CDR3 is 14 residues long. The germline CDR1 and CDR2 sequences are SGHDT and YYEEEE. CDR3 residues: CASSRGFSTDTQYF. The CDR3 nucleotides are TGTGCCAGCAGTCGCGGGTTCAGCACAGATACGCAGTATTTT.

This clonotype has only a few counts. The chain couples TRBV3-1 to TRBJ2-5; 10 bases are a match to TRBD1. In germline, CDR1 is LGHDT, CDR2 YNNKEL (reference sequence). The CDR3 contains 15 residues. The V segment lost 1 base and the J segment 5 bases; nucleotides outside the gene matches: 4. The CDR3 reads CASSQGDRGLETQYF. CDR3 coding DNA: TGTGCCAGCAGCCAAGGAGACAGGGGGCTGGAGACCCAGTACTTC.

The V call is TRBV7-2, the J call TRBJ2-2; tentative D call: TRBD1 (6 bases). With 4 bases removed from V and 0 bases from J, the gap between germline ends came to 12 bases. Germline loops: CDR1 SGHTA, CDR2 FQGNSA. The CDR3 is made up of 16 amino acids. CDR3 loop: CASSSSRQANTGELFF. In DNA, the CDR3 is TGTGCCAGCAGCTCCTCGAGACAGGCGAACACCGGGGAGCTGTTTTTT.

This clonotype has only a few counts. V and J are TRBV5-1 and TRBJ2-3; 9 nucleotides agree with TRBD2. Germline lookup yields CDR1 SGHRS and CDR2 YFSETQ. J gave up 10 bases and V 1 base, and 13 bases lay outside the gene matches. The CDR3 is made up of 16 amino acids. The CDR3 coding sequence is TGCGCCAGCAGCTTGATTGGCGGGGGGGCTTCCTTCTCGCAGTATTTT. This translates into CASSLIGGGASFSQYF.

The chain recombines TRBV20-1 with TRBJ1-1, with a tentative D call TRBD1 (6 bases). Trimming cost V 6 bases and J 1 base, with 15 bases left between them. The CDR3 covers 14 residues. CDR1 is DFQATT and CDR2 is SNEGSKA in the germline V gene (reference sequence). This CDR3 is CSAPGGGPNTEAFF. The DNA of the CDR3 is TGCAGTGCCCCTGGGGGGGGGCCGAACACTGAAGCTTTCTTT.

This clonotype was counted a few times. This chain joins TRBV29-1 and TRBJ2-7; no definite D call. The CDR3 consists of 15 residues. From germline, CDR1 is SQVTM and CDR2 ANQGSEA. Trimming cost V 7 bases and J 0 bases, with 19 bases left between them. CDR3 in DNA: TGCAGCGCAAACCTAGTGGCTTTTAGCTCCTACGAGCAGTACTTC. It encodes CSANLVAFSSYEQYF.

CDR3 DNA sequence: TGCGCCAGCAGCACCGAAGGGACGGCAGATACGCAGTATTTT. It yields the protein CASSTEGTADTQYF. The V and J genes are TRBV5-1 and TRBJ2-3, with D perhaps matching TRBD1 or TRBD2 (5 bases each). The CDR3 length is 14 residues. Germline-derived CDR1 and CDR2 are SGHRS and YFSETQ. V was pared by 4 bases and J by 4 bases, with 13 bases between.